Included here is one T cell receptor beta chain sequence, with context. The antigen this receptor binds is unknown. No quality values exist for individual bases; no much larger clone is one base distant. TCRbeta CDR3 regions were amplified from genomic DNA by means of the immunoSEQ Assay, a bias-controlled multiplex PCR. Per the original workflow: The number of nucleated cells in each sample was estimated by amplification of reference gene primers within the assay. To quantify the absolute abundance of each unique TCRbeta CDR3 rearrangement, sequence reads were collapsed and filtered. For each sample, productive Simpson clonality was calculated as the square root of Simpson's diversity index over productive rearrangements. Not all clones reach the TCRdb copy of this immuneACCESS table, which keeps in-frame sequences only. Checked studies attribute under half of the gap to unresolved V genes and leave the rest unexplained. That table is the source of V, J and clone size, and D and trimming were worked out from the DNA. This sample gives approximately 120,000 clones in total; about 84% of them show up just once. The top ten hold approximately 5% of the sample.

The source of the sample is a study of blood T cell repertoires in COVID-19 (dated by TCRdb to the early 2020s). About the full investigation: The collaborator samples originated in the United States, Italy and Spain and spanned the acute and convalescent phases of COVID-19. The material from the prospective study consisted of cDNA or gDNA derived from T cells, B-cell-depleted T cells, or PBMCs. The samples were drawn from two sources: the first 160 participants of the ongoing ImmuneRACE study, and 950 to 1,500 subjects contributed by 6 global collaborators. The repertoires were released in a freely available public database meant as a resource for research on the immune response to SARS-CoV-2. Subjects who had been exposed to COVID-19, were actively infected with it, or had recovered from it provided the deeply sampled blood TCRbeta repertoires that made up the dataset. Where available, HLA class I and class II types were obtained from metadata supplied by the sample provider rather than from assay-based typing. The sample metadata nearly always contained a de-identified subject ID, COVID-19 status, age in years and sex.

The research as a whole found: How much clinical and demographic metadata was included differed by source and by participant, and the metadata was provided uncurated.

The germline V gene encodes CDR1 DFQATT and CDR2 SNEGSKA (reference sequence). The CDR3, cysteine through phenylalanine, is 14 amino acids long. CDR3 DNA is the only sequence kept; it has 42 bases, read in frame from the first base. Trimming takes 3 bases off V and 4 bases off J; junction bases not matched to a gene: 8. Whole blood was collected in K2EDTA tubes by collaborating institutions according to the institutions' own protocols. For TCRbeta analysis, collaborator samples were shipped as frozen whole blood, as isolated PBMCs, or as DNA extracted from either sample type. The rearrangement combines TRBV20-1 with TRBJ1-2, with 7 bases in between that match TRBD1. Sequencing used peripheral blood. The clonotype was recovered from a human donor in a cohort sampled during active COVID-19. The DNA sequence is as follows: TGCAGTGCTAGTACGACAGGGACCCTCTATGGCTACACCTTC. It translates to CSASTTGTLYGYTF.